One and the same sample provided the 17 T cell receptor beta chains below, sequenced in a study of vaccination effects on CD4 cells after COVID-19. Expansion of antigen-specific CD4+ T cells with viral peptide pools was carried out by the ViraFEST assay before sequencing. Culturing for around 10 days preceded CD4+ T cell isolation. The cohort was immunized with two doses of either the BNT162b2 or mRNA-1273 vaccine. TCRdb's copy holds only in-frame clones and misses some; the assay was immunoSEQ multiplex PCR. The table includes around 67,000 clones, 81% detected once. These TCRs' antigens remain unknown. This specimen consisted of CD4+ T cells from PBMCs cultured with HCoV-229E spike peptides, obtained after COVID-19 vaccination. These receptors were obtained from a human donor who received a COVID-19 vaccine.

In its sample, this clone was seen once. The chain links TRBV2 to TRBJ1-1, with 8 bases aligning to TRBD1. Per germline, CDR1 SNHLY and CDR2 FYNNEI. V shed 5 bases, J shed 3 bases, and the junction held 5 bases outside the gene matches. The CDR3 covers 14 residues. CDR3 in amino acids: CASSFRGLYTEAFF. CDR3 nucleotides: TGTGCCAGCAGTTTCAGGGGGCTTTACACTGAAGCTTTCTTT.

The chain couples TRBV4-1 to TRBJ1-5; tentatively, D is TRBD1 (6 bases). This CDR3 comprises 16 residues. Deletions cut 1 base from V and 3 bases from J, with 13 bases between. Germline CDR1 MGHRA, CDR2 YSYEKL. CDR3 sequence (DNA): TGCGCCAGCAGCCAAGCTCGAACAGGGTCCAATCAGCCCCAGCATTTT. This encodes CASSQARTGSNQPQHF.

The rearrangement uses TRBV5-6 and TRBJ2-7, with D possibly being TRBD1 or TRBD2 (5 bases each). In germline, CDR1 is SGHDT, CDR2 YYEEEE. Trimming took 1 base from V and 1 from J, leaving 15 bases between them. This CDR3 has 16 residues. CDR3 DNA: TGTGCCAGCAGCTTGTTTGGGGGTTTAGAATCCTACGAGCAGTACGTC. Translating it yields CASSLFGGLESYEQYV.

This chain joins TRBV7-2 and TRBJ2-1, with 9 bases lining up with TRBD2. Germline loops: CDR1 SGHTA, CDR2 FQGNSA. Losses at the gene ends were 3 bases for V and 6 bases for J; bases not matched to a gene: 12. The CDR3 sequence is 17 residues long. This chain's CDR3 is CASSFSPLASGANEQFF. The CDR3 nucleotides are TGTGCCAGCAGCTTTTCCCCTTTGGCTAGCGGGGCCAATGAGCAGTTCTTC.

The chain combines TRBV6-5 with TRBJ1-3, with 8 positions matching TRBD1. V lost 5 bases and J lost 2; bases outside the gene matches: 5. The CDR3 has 15 residues. Germline V gives CDR1 MNHEY, CDR2 SVGAGI. The CDR3 sequence is CASSRQGSAGNTIYF. The CDR3 DNA sequence: TGTGCCAGCAGTCGACAGGGGAGCGCTGGAAACACCATATATTTT.

The chain uses TRBV4-1 and TRBJ1-5; TRBD1 is a possible D gene (5 bases). V lost 2 bases and J lost 3, with 14 bases in between. CDR1 and CDR2 from the germline V gene are MGHRA and YSYEKL. The CDR3 totals 16 residues. Here the CDR3 reads CASSQIQGSFNQPQHF. CDR3 in DNA: TGCGCCAGCAGCCAAATCCAGGGTAGTTTCAATCAGCCCCAGCATTTT.

The genes are TRBV7-3 and TRBJ2-5; no reliable D call. Per germline, CDR1 SGHTA and CDR2 FQGTGA. V was cut by 2 bases and J by 1 base, with 8 bases left in between. This CDR3 contains 14 residues. CDR3 sequence reads: CASSLSGRQETQYF. CDR3 bases: TGTGCCAGCAGCTTATCTGGCCGCCAAGAGACCCAGTACTTC. The variable domain in full, with the rest retrieved from reference TRBV7-3 and TRBJ2-5, is GAGVSQTPSNKVTEKGKYVELRCDPISGHTALYWYRQSLGQGPEFLIYFQGTGAADDSGLPNDRFFAVRPEGSVSTLKIQRTERGDSAVYLCASSLSGRQETQYFGPGTRLLVL.

CDR3 protein: CASMQQGETQYF. CDR3 coding DNA: TGTGCCAGCATGCAGCAGGGGGAGACCCAGTACTTC. The chain recombines TRBV6-6 with TRBJ2-5; the D gene is possibly TRBD1 (6 bases). Deletions cut 7 bases from V and 5 bases from J, with 11 bases between. Germline CDR1 is MNHNY and CDR2 is SVGAGI (reference sequence). CDR3 length: 12 amino acids.

The V and J genes are TRBV6-1 and TRBJ2-7; 9 nucleotides match TRBD1. Germline trimming cut 3 bases from V and 5 bases from J; bases unmatched to any gene: 8. The CDR3 sequence is 15 residues long. Germline CDR1 is MNHNS and CDR2 is SASEGT. CDR3 in amino acids: CASSEIWDRDHEQYV. CDR3 in DNA: TGTGCCAGCAGTGAGATATGGGACAGGGACCACGAGCAGTACGTC.

This chain joins TRBV24-1 and TRBJ2-3; 10 bases match TRBD1. CDR1 and CDR2 from the germline V gene are KGHDR and SFDVKD. The CDR3 is 16 amino acids. V lost 5 bases, J lost 1 base, and 5 bases stayed unmatched. The CDR3 nucleotides read TGTGCCACCAGTGGATCGGGGACAGGGGGCACAGATACGCAGTATTTT. This codes for CATSGSGTGGTDTQYF.

A single count supports this clone. Other DNA sequences in the same sample also yield this CDR3. The chain joins TRBV19 to TRBJ1-1; TRBD1 is a possible D gene (5 bases). The ends were cut back, 1 base at V and 5 bases at J, with 8 bases in the middle. Per the germline V gene, CDR1 is LNHDA and CDR2 is SQIVND (reference sequence). The CDR3 runs 13 residues. The CDR3 region is CASSIGGKTEAFF. Here the CDR3 DNA reads TGTGCCAGTAGTATAGGGGGGAAGACTGAAGCTTTCTTT.

The chain links TRBV19 to TRBJ1-5; tentatively, D is TRBD1 (5 bases). Germline values: CDR1 LNHDA, CDR2 SQIVND (reference sequence). CDR3 length: 17 residues. Trimming took off 1 base at V and 1 base at J, with 14 bases between the two ends. DNA of the CDR3: TGTGCCAGTAGTATAGTTCCTAGGGGCGGAAGCAATCAGCCCCAGCATTTT. Translation gives CASSIVPRGGSNQPQHF.

The chain links TRBV21-1 to TRBJ1-4; whether TRBD1, the table's D call, matches the DNA was not checked. TRBV21-1 is deemed a pseudogene. The CDR3 contains 16 residues. The CDR3 region is CASSKPRTTQGEKLFF. CDR3 DNA: TGTGCCAGCAGCAAACCGAGGACGACCCAGGGGGAAAAACTGTTTTTT.

The count of this clone is one. The chain carries TRBV2 and TRBJ2-2; D may match TRBD1 or TRBD2 (5 bases each). The CDR3 totals 14 residues. Trimming cost V 6 bases and J 3 bases, with 11 bases left between them. The germline CDR1 and CDR2 sequences are SNHLY and FYNNEI. In nucleotides, the CDR3 is TGTGCCAGCAGGGGGGACGGAGACACCGGGGAGCTGTTTTTT. Amino acids: CASRGDGDTGELFF.

The chain joins TRBV18 to TRBJ1-2; unclear D gene. V dropped 2 bases and J dropped 4 bases, with 8 bases sitting between them. The V gene's germline CDR1 is KGHSH and CDR2 LQKENI. This CDR3 has 13 amino acids. For the CDR3, the DNA is TGTGCCAGCTCACCATCCACATTCTATGGCTACACCTTC. Protein sequence: CASSPSTFYGYTF.

This clone was counted a few times. The CDR3 here is CASSERTPELFF. DNA of the CDR3: TGTGCCAGCAGTGAACGGACCCCGGAGCTGTTTTTT. This chain links TRBV2 with TRBJ2-2; D is unresolved. Germline lookup yields CDR1 SNHLY and CDR2 FYNNEI. V was cut by 2 bases and J by 10 bases, with 8 bases left in between. This CDR3 has 12 residues. The full variable domain, in which reference TRBV2 and TRBJ2-2 provide the parts outside the CDR3, is EPEVTQTPSHQVTQMGQEVILRCVPISNHLYFYWYRQILGQKVEFLVSFYNNEISEKSEIFDDQFSVERPDGSNFTLKIRSTKLEDSAMYFCASSERTPELFFGEGSRLTVL.

The chain uses TRBV9 and TRBJ1-3; 9 bases map to TRBD1. The germline gives CDR1 SGDLS, CDR2 YYNGEE. V lost 4 bases, J lost 14 bases, and 10 bases stayed unmatched. CDR3 length: 13 residues. In nucleotides, the CDR3 is TGTGCCAGCAGCACCCGGGACAGGGCCTCTCTATATTTT. Translating it yields CASSTRDRASLYF.